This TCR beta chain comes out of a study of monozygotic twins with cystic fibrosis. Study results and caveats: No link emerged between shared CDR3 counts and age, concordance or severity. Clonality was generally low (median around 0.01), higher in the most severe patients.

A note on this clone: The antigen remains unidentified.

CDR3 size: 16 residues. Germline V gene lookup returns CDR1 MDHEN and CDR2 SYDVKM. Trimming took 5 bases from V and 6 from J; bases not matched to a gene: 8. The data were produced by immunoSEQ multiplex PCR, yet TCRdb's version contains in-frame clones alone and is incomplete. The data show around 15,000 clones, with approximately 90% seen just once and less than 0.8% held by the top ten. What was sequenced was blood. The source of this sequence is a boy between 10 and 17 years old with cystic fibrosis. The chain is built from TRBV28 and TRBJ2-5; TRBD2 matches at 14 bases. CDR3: CASSPLGTSGSQTQYF. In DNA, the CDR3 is TGTGCCAGCAGTCCCCTTGGGACTAGCGGGAGTCAGACCCAGTACTTC.